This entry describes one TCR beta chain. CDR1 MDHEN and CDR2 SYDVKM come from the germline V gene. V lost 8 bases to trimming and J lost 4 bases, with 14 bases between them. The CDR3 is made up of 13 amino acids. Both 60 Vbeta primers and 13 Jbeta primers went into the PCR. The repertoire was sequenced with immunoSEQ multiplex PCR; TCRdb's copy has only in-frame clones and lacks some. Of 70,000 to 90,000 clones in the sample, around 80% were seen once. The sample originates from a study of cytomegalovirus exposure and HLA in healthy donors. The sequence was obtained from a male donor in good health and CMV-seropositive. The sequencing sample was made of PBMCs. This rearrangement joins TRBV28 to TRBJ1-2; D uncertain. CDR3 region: CASGRTGSYGYTF. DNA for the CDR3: TGTGCCAGCGGGCGGACGGGGAGCTATGGCTACACCTTC.